These 20 T cell receptor beta chains share one sample of origin, sequenced in a study of blood T cells in healthy people across ages. For the second PCR, which ran for about 7 to 11 cycles, a sample-barcoded 5' primer and a J-beta primer mix were used. MiXCR, applied by TCRdb to the 5' RACE reads, yields one record per CDR3 protein. The data hold 900,000 to 950,000 distinct CDR3 sequences, with 29% observed a single time. The data were also submitted as part of a second study, on T cells of mothers and their children.

Sequencing was carried out using blood. These receptors were taken from a woman in her forties in good health.

In the case of this clonotype: A much bigger clone sits one base away, suggesting this may be a read error. The chain links TRBV20-1 to TRBJ2-4; D not resolved. The end of the DNA fits TRBJ2-1 better, so the J call may be wrong. Per germline, CDR1 DFQATT and CDR2 SNEGSKA (reference sequence). The CDR3 extends over 15 amino acids. The CDR3 DNA reads TGCAGTGCTACCGATGGTGGATCGGCCAAAAACATTCAGTTCTTC. It specifies CSATDGGSAKNIQFF.

In its sample, this clonotype was seen many times. The chain recombines TRBV29-1 with TRBJ2-5, with 9 bases identical to TRBD1. The CDR3 has 16 amino acids. CDR1 is SQVTM, CDR2 ANQGSEA, per germline. The ends lost 4 bases at V and 2 bases at J; junction bases unmatched: 11. The CDR3 DNA follows: TGCAGCGTTGGAGGGACCGGGACAGGGAAACAAGAGACCCAGTACTTC. It codes for CSVGGTGTGKQETQYF. The whole variable domain, filled in from reference TRBV29-1 and TRBJ2-5, reads SAVISQKPSRDICQRGTSLTIQCQVDSQVTMMFWYRQQPGQSLTLIATANQGSEATYESGFVIDKFPISRPNLTFSTLTVSNMSPEDSSIYLCSVGGTGTGKQETQYFGPGTRLLVL.

This rearrangement joins TRBV24-1 to TRBJ2-3; tentatively, D is TRBD1 (5 bases). Per germline, CDR1 KGHDR and CDR2 SFDVKD. The CDR3 is 16 residues long. The V and J ends lost 1 base and 2 bases respectively, with 12 bases between them. CDR3 amino acids: CATSDFKGPPTDTQYF. For the CDR3, the DNA is TGTGCCACCAGTGATTTTAAGGGGCCCCCCACAGATACGCAGTATTTT.

This clonotype has only a few counts. V gene TRBV24-1 combines with J gene TRBJ1-5; 9 positions match TRBD1. Per the germline V gene, CDR1 is KGHDR and CDR2 is SFDVKD. With 7 bases clipped from V and 3 bases from J, the junction kept 6 bases outside the gene matches. This CDR3 is 15 amino acids long. DNA of the CDR3: TGTGCCACCAGCCCGACAGGGGGTCTCAATCAGCCCCAGCATTTT. Translation: CATSPTGGLNQPQHF.

This rearrangement joins TRBV28 to TRBJ2-1, with 7 bases identical to TRBD1. V was pared by 2 bases and J by 8 bases, with 9 bases of the junction left unmatched. CDR1 is MDHEN, CDR2 SYDVKM, per germline. The CDR3 has 15 residues. In nucleotides, the CDR3 is TGTGCCAGCAGTTTACCTATACAGGGGAGCGATGAGCAGTTCTTC. It translates to CASSLPIQGSDEQFF. Based on the CDR3 plus reference TRBV28 and TRBJ2-1, the full variable domain is DVKVTQSSRYLVKRTGEKVFLECVQDMDHENMFWYRQDPGLGLRLIYFSYDVKMKEKGDIPEGYSVSREKKERFSLILESASTNQTSMYLCASSLPIQGSDEQFFGPGTRLTVL.

The chain has TRBV27 and TRBJ1-6; D unclear. Deletions cut 8 bases from V and 5 bases from J, with 7 bases between. The CDR3 loop spans 12 amino acids. Germline CDR1 MNHEY, CDR2 SMNVEV (reference sequence). Here the CDR3 DNA reads TGTGCCAGCGGGAATAATAATTCACCCCTCCACTTT. Translation gives CASGNNNSPLHF.

CDR3 sequence reads: CASSQEGTPYNEQYF. The CDR3 DNA follows: TGCGCCAGCAGCCAAGAGGGGACACCTTACAATGAGCAGTACTTC. The chain links TRBV4-1 to TRBJ2-5; D perhaps matches TRBD1 (6 bases). The V and J ends lost 0 bases and 11 bases respectively, with 19 bases between them. Germline lookup yields CDR1 MGHRA and CDR2 YSYEKL. This CDR3 region has 15 residues.

V usage is TRBV20-1 and J usage is TRBJ1-2, with D possibly matching TRBD1 (6 bases). CDR3 length: 11 amino acids. CDR1 and CDR2 (germline): DFQATT, SNEGSKA (reference sequence). The germline V and J ends were trimmed by 8 bases and 8 bases, with 15 bases remaining between them. The CDR3 loop reads CSSPRQDGYTF. The CDR3 coding sequence is TGCAGTTCCCCTCGACAGGACGGCTACACCTTC.

Many counts were recorded for this clonotype. This may stem from a read error, because a much larger clone lies one nucleotide away. This rearrangement joins TRBV20-1 to TRBJ2-7; 9 bases match TRBD2. Germline trimming cut 5 bases from V and 7 bases from J; bases unmatched to any gene: 12. The CDR3 runs 14 residues. Per the germline V gene, CDR1 is DFQATT and CDR2 is SNEGSKA (reference sequence). The CDR3 reads CSAQPGLALNEQYF. The CDR3, as DNA: TGCAGTGCTCAGCCGGGACTAGCATTAAATGAGCAGTACTTC.

This sequence joins TRBV5-6 and TRBJ1-2; D unclear. The CDR3 totals 13 residues. Germline CDR1 SGHDT, CDR2 YYEEEE. The germline V and J ends were trimmed by 4 bases and 7 bases, with 14 bases remaining between them. CDR3 nucleotide sequence: TGTGCCAGCAGCCCCGACCGGGAAGCTGGCTACACCTTC. Protein sequence: CASSPDREAGYTF.

The chain has TRBV4-2 and TRBJ1-1; the match to TRBD1 covers 11 bases. From germline, CDR1 is LGHNA and CDR2 YNFKEQ. V shed 0 bases, J shed 4 bases, and the junction held 19 bases outside the gene matches. This CDR3 contains 21 residues. In DNA form, the CDR3 reads TGTGCCAGCAGCCAAGATCGGACAGGGGGCGCCAAGAATTGGGGGAGCACTGAAGCTTTCTTT. Residues: CASSQDRTGGAKNWGSTEAFF.

The chain joins TRBV7-9 to TRBJ2-5; D gene unclear. The end of the DNA fits TRBJ2-7 better, so the J call may be wrong. CDR1 and CDR2 (germline): SEHNR, FQNEAQ (reference sequence). The CDR3 sequence is 14 residues long. The CDR3 loop is CASSLAGIGYEQYF. The CDR3 bases are TGTGCCAGCAGCTTAGCAGGCATAGGCTACGAGCAGTACTTC.

This clonotype was detected a few times. The chain joins TRBV12-3 or TRBV12-4 to TRBJ2-7; 10 positions agree with TRBD1. This CDR3 spans 15 amino acids. V was pared by 5 bases and J by 3 bases, with 7 bases of the junction left unmatched. The CDR3 here is CASSAGTGVNYEQYF. The CDR3 DNA reads TGTGCCAGCAGTGCCGGGACAGGGGTAAACTACGAGCAGTACTTC.

As to this clonotype: Mismatch with germline at one junction end may stem from a read error. The chain recombines TRBV28 with TRBJ2-1; TRBD2 might be the D (6 bases). CDR3 length: 18 amino acids. CDR1 is MDHEN, CDR2 SYDVKM, per germline. CDR3 protein: CASNLSGLPNSERNEQFF. DNA for the CDR3: TGTGCCAGCAATTTATCGGGACTCCCCAACTCGGAACGAAATGAGCAGTTCTTC. The full variable domain, its missing parts supplied by reference TRBV28 and TRBJ2-1, is DVKVTQSSRYLVKRTGEKVFLECVQDMDHENMFWYRQDPGLGLRLIYFSYDVKMKEKGDIPEGYSVSREKKERFSLILESASTNQTSMYLCASNLSGLPNSERNEQFFGPGTRLTVL.

This clonotype has a count of ten or more. V gene TRBV10-3 combines with J gene TRBJ2-5; D is unclear. V lost 0 bases, J lost 3 bases, and 8 bases lay in between. The CDR3 consists of 14 residues. Germline V gives CDR1 ENHRY, CDR2 SYGVKD. The CDR3 nucleotides read TGTGCCATCAGTGAGTCGTGGCAGGAAGAGACCCAGTACTTC. It translates to CAISESWQEETQYF.

This clonotype was seen only a few times. This sequence joins TRBV12-3 or TRBV12-4 and TRBJ1-3; 10 bases line up with TRBD1. Trimming removed 6 bases from V and 4 bases from J; junction bases left unmatched: 6. CDR3 length equals 15 residues. The CDR3 region is CASRQTGGAGNTIYF. DNA for the CDR3: TGTGCCAGCAGGCAGACAGGGGGCGCCGGAAACACCATATATTTT.

The genes are TRBV12-3 or TRBV12-4 and TRBJ1-5; 12 bases map to TRBD1. The length of the CDR3 is 14 residues. V lost 3 bases to trimming and J lost 15 bases; unmatched junction nucleotides: 9. CDR3 in amino acids: CASSFGGQGAVRHF. CDR3 bases: TGTGCCAGCAGTTTCGGGGGACAGGGGGCCGTGAGGCATTTT.

This clonotype showed up many times. The chain joins TRBV7-9 to TRBJ2-7; D is perhaps TRBD2 (5 bases). With 1 base removed from V and 1 base from J, the gap between germline ends came to 14 bases. The CDR3 covers 16 residues. Per the germline V gene, CDR1 is SEHNR and CDR2 is FQNEAQ (reference sequence). The CDR3 protein is CASSLVGIGSSYEQYF. CDR3 in DNA: TGTGCCAGCAGCTTAGTTGGGATAGGGAGTTCCTACGAGCAGTACTTC.

This clonotype was detected ten times or more. The chain has TRBV7-3 and TRBJ2-1, with a possible D match to TRBD2 (5 bases). The CDR3 sequence is 13 residues long. Germline V gives CDR1 SGHTA, CDR2 FQGTGA. The germline V and J ends were trimmed by 2 bases and 6 bases, with 8 bases remaining between them. The CDR3 loop is CASSLGLTNEQFF. CDR3 in DNA: TGTGCCAGCAGCTTAGGACTTACCAATGAGCAGTTCTTC.

The chain has TRBV29-1 and TRBJ1-4; no reliable D call. CDR1 is SQVTM, CDR2 ANQGSEA, per germline. The CDR3 sequence is 14 residues long. V shed 4 bases and J shed 0 bases, with 9 bases lying between them. CDR3 sequence reads: CSVATFATNEKLFF. The CDR3 DNA follows: TGCAGCGTTGCGACCTTTGCAACTAATGAAAAACTGTTTTTT.